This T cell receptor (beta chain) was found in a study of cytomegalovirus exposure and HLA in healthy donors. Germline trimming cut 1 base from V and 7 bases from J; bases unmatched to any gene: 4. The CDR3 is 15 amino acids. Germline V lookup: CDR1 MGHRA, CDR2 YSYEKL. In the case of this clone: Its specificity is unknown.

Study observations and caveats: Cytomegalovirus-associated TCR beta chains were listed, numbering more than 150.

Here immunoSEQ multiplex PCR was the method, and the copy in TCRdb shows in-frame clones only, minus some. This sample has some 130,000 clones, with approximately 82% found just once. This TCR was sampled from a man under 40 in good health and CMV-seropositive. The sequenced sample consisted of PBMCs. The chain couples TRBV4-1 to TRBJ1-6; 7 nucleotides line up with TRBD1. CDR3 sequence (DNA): TGCGCCAGCAGCCAAGCAGCGACAGGGAATTCACCCCTCCACTTT. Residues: CASSQAATGNSPLHF.